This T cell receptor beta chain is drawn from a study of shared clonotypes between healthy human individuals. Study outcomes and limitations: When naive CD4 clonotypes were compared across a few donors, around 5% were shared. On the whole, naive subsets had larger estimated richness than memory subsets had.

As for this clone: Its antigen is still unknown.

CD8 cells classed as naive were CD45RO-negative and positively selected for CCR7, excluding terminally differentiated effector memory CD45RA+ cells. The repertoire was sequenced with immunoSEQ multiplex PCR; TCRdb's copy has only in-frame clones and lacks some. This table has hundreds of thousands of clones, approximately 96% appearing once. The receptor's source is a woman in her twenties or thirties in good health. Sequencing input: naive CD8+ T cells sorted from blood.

DNA of the CDR3: TGTGCCATCAGTGACCCCAGGACAACTCGGGGAAGCTACGAGCAGTACTTC. Encoded protein: CAISDPRTTRGSYEQYF. The chain joins TRBV10-3 to TRBJ2-7; possibly TRBD1 or TRBD2 for D (5 bases each). The V gene's germline CDR1 is ENHRY and CDR2 SYGVKD. Between the trimmed V and J ends, which lost 3 bases and 3 bases, there was a span of 21 bases. The CDR3 loop spans 17 amino acids.